The present T cell receptor beta chain was sequenced within a study of blood T cell repertoires in COVID-19. Overall study context: Material from acute and convalescent COVID-19 was sourced from the United States, Italy and Spain. PBMCs, B-cell-depleted T cells, or T cells provided the cDNA or gDNA that made up the material.

This clone was seen more than once but under ten times. The method was immunoSEQ multiplex PCR; TCRdb's version includes in-frame clones alone and lacks a portion of them. Among 380,000 or so clones listed, approximately 88% were seen once. The germline CDR1 and CDR2 sequences are LGHNA and YNFKEQ. Trimming shortened V by 1 base and J by 0 bases, and 16 bases separated the two germline ends. CDR3 length: 19 residues. The rearrangement uses TRBV4-2 and TRBJ2-6; no clear D. The specimen was peripheral blood. The sequence was obtained from a man between 40 and 49 years old with acute or convalescent COVID-19. CDR3 in DNA: TGTGCCAGCAGCCAAGCTCGAGCAGGTTCCAGCTCTGGGGCCAACGTCCTGACTTTC. It yields the protein CASSQARAGSSSGANVLTF.